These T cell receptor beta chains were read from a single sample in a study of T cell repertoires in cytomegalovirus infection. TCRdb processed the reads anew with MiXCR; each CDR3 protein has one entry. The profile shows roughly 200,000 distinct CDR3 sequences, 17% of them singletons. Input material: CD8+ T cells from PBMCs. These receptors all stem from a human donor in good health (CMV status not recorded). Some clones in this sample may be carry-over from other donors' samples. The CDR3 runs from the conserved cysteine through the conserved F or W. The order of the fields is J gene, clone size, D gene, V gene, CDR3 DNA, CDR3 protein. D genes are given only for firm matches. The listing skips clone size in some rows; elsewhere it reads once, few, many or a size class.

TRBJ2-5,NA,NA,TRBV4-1,TGCGCCAGCAGCCAAGATCGGGACGCCCTCGGAGGAGAGACCCAGTACTTC,CASSQDRDALGGETQYF
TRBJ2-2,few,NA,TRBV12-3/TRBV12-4,TGTGCCAGCAGTTTAAGCAGGGCCGGGGAGCTGTTTTTT,CASSLSRAGELFF
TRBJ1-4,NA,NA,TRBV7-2,TGTGCCAGCAGCTTTCGGGCAACTAATGAAAAACTGTTTTTT,CASSFRATNEKLFF
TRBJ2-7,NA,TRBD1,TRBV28,TGTGCCAGCAGTGGCCGGGACAGTTTTCTTTTCTACGAGCAGTACTTC,CASSGRDSFLFYEQYF
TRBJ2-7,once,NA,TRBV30,TGTGCCTGGAGTGAGGGTAGCCACGAGCAGTACTTC,CAWSEGSHEQYF
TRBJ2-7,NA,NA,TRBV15,TGTGCCACCAGCCCAGTCGGGGCAGCGGGCCGGAGCGAGCAGTACTTC,CATSPVGAAGRSEQYF
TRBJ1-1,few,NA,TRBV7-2,TGTGCCAGCAGCTTACCGAGGACGGTTTTGAACACTGAAGCTTTCTTT,CASSLPRTVLNTEAFF
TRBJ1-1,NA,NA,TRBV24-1,TGTGCCACCAGTGATCGGAAGAACACTGAAGCTTTCTTT,CATSDRKNTEAFF
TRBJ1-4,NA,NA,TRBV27,TGTGCCAGCAGTTTGATAGGCCTTCGGGATGAAAAACTGTTTTTT,CASSLIGLRDEKLFF
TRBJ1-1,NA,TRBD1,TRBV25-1,TGTGCCAGCAGTGAGGGGACAGGGATTAACACTGAAGCTTTCTTT,CASSEGTGINTEAFF
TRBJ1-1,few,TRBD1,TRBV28,TGTGCCAGCAGTACCTACAGGGGCCCTCGGGGGATGAACACTGAAGCTTTCTTT,CASSTYRGPRGMNTEAFF
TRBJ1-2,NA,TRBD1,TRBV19,TGTGCCAGTAGTACACAGGGGGCCAACTATGGCTACACCTTC,CASSTQGANYGYTF
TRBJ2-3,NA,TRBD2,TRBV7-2,TGTGCCAGCAGCCTAAAGAAAACTAGCGGGGGGCACCCAGATACGCAGTATTTT,CASSLKKTSGGHPDTQYF
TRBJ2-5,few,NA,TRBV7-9,TGTGCCAGCAGCCCACGAGAGGAAGAATGGACCCAGTACTTC,CASSPREEEWTQYF
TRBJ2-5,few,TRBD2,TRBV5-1,TGCGCCAGCAGCTTGGCGACTAGCGGGGGGCCGTGGGAGACCCAGTACTTC,CASSLATSGGPWETQYF
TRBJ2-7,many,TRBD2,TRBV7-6,TGTGCCAGCAGCGTACTAGCGCCAACCTACGAGCAGTACTTC,CASSVLAPTYEQYF
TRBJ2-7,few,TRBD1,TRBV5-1,TGCGCCAGCAGCTGGGGGACAGGGTCCTCCTACGAGCAGTACTTC,CASSWGTGSSYEQYF
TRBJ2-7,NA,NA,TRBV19,TGTGCCAGTAGGCCACGAGGGACAATGGGCAGGGTCCACGAGCAGTACTTC,CASRPRGTMGRVHEQYF
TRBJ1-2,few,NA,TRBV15,TGTGCCACCAGCAGAGCCACACCGAGCAACTCCTATGGCTACACCTTC,CATSRATPSNSYGYTF
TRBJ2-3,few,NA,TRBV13,TGTGCCAGCAGCTTAAAAGGGCCGACAGATACGCAGTATTTT,CASSLKGPTDTQYF
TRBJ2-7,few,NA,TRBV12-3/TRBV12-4,TGTGCCAGTACCCCAGGCGGCTTGGACGAGCAGTACTTC,CASTPGGLDEQYF
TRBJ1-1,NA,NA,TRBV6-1,TGTGCCAGCAGTGACTGGGGTACTGAAGCTTTCTTT,CASSDWGTEAFF
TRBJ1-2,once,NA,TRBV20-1,TGCAGTGCTAGAGATGAGGACAGCATCCTCTATGGCTACACCTTC,CSARDEDSILYGYTF
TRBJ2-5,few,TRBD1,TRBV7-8,TGTGCCAGCAGCTTAGCGGGGACAGGGGGAGAGACCCAGTACTTC,CASSLAGTGGETQYF
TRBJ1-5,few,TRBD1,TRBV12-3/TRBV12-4,TGTGCCAGCACCCCCGGGACAGCCAGCAATCAGCCCCAGCATTTT,CASTPGTASNQPQHF
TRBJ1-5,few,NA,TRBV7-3,TGTGCCAGCAGCTTTTATCAGCCCCAGCATTTT,CASSFYQPQHF
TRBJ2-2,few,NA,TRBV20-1,TGCAGTGCTAGCCCTCTAGCCGGGGAGCTGTTTTTT,CSASPLAGELFF
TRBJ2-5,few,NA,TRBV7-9,TGTGCCAGCAACGGAGAGACCGAAAAGACCCAGTACTTC,CASNGETEKTQYF
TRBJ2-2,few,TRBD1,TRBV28,TGTGCCAGCAGTTGGACAGGTTTGGGGACCGGGGAGCTGTTTTTT,CASSWTGLGTGELFF
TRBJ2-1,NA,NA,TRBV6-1,TGTGCCAGCAGTGAACTGTACAATGAGCAGTTCTTC,CASSELYNEQFF
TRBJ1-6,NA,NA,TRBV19,TGTGCCAGTAGTCCTCTGAAAGTCCCAAATAATTCACCCCTCCACTTT,CASSPLKVPNNSPLHF
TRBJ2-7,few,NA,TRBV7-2,TGTGCCAGCAGCTTAACGGCCCTCCCAGCCTACGAGCAGTACTTC,CASSLTALPAYEQYF
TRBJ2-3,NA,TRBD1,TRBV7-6,TGTGCCAGCAGCGGGGACAGGGGTGGAACAGATACGCAGTATTTT,CASSGDRGGTDTQYF
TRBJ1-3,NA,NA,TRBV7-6,TGTGCCAGCAGCCGGGACTCTGGAAACACCATATATTTT,CASSRDSGNTIYF
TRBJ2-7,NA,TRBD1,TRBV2,TGTGCCAGCAGTGGGTGGACAGGGGCCAAAAGAGAGCAGTACTTC,CASSGWTGAKREQYF
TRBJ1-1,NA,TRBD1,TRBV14,TGTGCCAGCAGCCCGAGCCCAGGGGGAGCTTTCTTT,CASSPSPGGAFF
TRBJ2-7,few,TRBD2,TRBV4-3,TGCGCCAGCAGCCAGGCCGTGGCGGGGGGAAAGATGTACGAGCAGTACTTC,CASSQAVAGGKMYEQYF
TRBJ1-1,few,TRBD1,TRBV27,TGTGCCAGCAGTTTCTCCGGGACAGGGGGTCGGGGCACTGAAGCTTTCTTT,CASSFSGTGGRGTEAFF
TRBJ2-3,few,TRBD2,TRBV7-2,TGTGCCAGCAGCGTCCTACCTAGCGGGGCCGCTTCTAGCACAGATACGCAGTATTTT,CASSVLPSGAASSTDTQYF
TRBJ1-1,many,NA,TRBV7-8,TGTGCCAGCAGCCTCCCTGCTTGGTCCTTGGACACTGAAGCTTTCTTT,CASSLPAWSLDTEAFF
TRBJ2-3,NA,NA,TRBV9,TGTGCCAGCAGCGTAGGGGCAGATAGCACAGATACGCAGTATTTT,CASSVGADSTDTQYF
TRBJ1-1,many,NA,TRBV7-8,TGTGCCAGCAGCTTAATCGGCAGCCTGAACACTGAAGCTTTCTTT,CASSLIGSLNTEAFF
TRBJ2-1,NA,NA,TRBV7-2,TGTGCCAGCACCAGCCCGCTTGAGCAGTTCTTC,CASTSPLEQFF
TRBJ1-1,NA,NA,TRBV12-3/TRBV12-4,TGTGCCAGCAGGTCCGGTGGCGGGGACACTGAAGCTTTCTTT,CASRSGGGDTEAFF
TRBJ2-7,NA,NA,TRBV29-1,TGCAGCGTTGTAGGGACGGACTCCTACGAGCAGTACTTC,CSVVGTDSYEQYF
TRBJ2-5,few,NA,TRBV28,TGTGCCAGCAGTTCCCCAAGAGTACAAGAGACCCAGTACTTC,CASSSPRVQETQYF
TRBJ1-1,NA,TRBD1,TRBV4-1,TGCGCCAGCAGCCAAGATACAGGGGAGGGGTCTGAAGCTTTCTTT,CASSQDTGEGSEAFF